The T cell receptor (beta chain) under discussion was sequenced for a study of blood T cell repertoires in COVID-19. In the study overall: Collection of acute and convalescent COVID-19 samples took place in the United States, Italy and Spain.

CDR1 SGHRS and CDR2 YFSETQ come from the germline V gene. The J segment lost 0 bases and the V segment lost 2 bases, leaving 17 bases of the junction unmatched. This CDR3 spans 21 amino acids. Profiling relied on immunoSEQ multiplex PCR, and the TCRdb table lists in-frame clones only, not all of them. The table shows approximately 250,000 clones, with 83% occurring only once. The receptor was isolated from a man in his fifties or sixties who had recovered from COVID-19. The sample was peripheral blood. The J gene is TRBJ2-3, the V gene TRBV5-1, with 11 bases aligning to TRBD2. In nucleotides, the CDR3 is TGCGCCAGCAGCTTCGGTGACCCTAGGCCTAGCGGGGGGACTAGCACAGATACGCAGTATTTT. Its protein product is CASSFGDPRPSGGTSTDTQYF.